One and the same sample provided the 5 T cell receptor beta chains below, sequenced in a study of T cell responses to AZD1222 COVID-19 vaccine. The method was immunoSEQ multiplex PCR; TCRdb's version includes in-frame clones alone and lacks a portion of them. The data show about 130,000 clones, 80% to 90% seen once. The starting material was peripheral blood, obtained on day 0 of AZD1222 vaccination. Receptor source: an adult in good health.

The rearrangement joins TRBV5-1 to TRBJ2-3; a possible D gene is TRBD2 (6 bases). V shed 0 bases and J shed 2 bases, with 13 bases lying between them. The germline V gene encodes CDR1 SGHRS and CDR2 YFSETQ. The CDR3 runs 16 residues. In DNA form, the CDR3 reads TGCGCCAGCAGCTTGGACCGACGCGGGACCACAGATACGCAGTATTTT. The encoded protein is CASSLDRRGTTDTQYF. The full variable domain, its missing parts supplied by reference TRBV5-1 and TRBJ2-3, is KAGVTQTPRYLIKTRGQQVTLSCSPISGHRSVSWYQQTPGQGLQFLFEYFSETQRNKGNFPGRFSGRQFSNSRSEMNVSTLELGDSALYLCASSLDRRGTTDTQYFGPGTRLTVL.

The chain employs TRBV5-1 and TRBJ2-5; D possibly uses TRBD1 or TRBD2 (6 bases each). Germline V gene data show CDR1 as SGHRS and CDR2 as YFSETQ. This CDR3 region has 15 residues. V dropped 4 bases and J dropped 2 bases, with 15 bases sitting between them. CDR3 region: CASSPTGAEQETQYF. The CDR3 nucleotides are TGCGCCAGCAGCCCCACGGGGGCTGAGCAAGAGACCCAGTACTTC.

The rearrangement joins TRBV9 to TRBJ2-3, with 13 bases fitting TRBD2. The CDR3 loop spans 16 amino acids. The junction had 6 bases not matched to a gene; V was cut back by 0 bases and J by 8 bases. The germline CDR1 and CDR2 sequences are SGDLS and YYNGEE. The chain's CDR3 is CASSVGTSGSSGTQYF. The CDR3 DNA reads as TGTGCCAGCAGCGTAGGGACTAGCGGGAGTAGTGGTACGCAGTATTTT.

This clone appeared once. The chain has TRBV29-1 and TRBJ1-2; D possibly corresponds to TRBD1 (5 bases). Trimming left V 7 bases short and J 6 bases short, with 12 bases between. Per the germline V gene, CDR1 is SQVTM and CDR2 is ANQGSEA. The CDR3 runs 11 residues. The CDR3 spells CSAGGGDGYTF. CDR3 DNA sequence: TGCAGCGCTGGGGGAGGGGATGGCTACACCTTC.

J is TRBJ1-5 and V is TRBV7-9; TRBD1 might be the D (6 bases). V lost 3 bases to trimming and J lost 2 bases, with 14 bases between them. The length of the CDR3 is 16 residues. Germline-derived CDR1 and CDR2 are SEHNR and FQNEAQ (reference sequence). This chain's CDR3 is CASSFWRGQGNQPQHF. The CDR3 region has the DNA TGTGCCAGCAGCTTTTGGCGGGGGCAGGGCAATCAGCCCCAGCATTTT.